What follows describes a single T cell receptor (beta chain). The CDR3 is made up of 11 amino acids. V lost 8 bases to trimming and J lost 5 bases, with 7 bases between them. The germline V gene has CDR1 ENHRY and CDR2 SYGVKD. The repertoire was sequenced with immunoSEQ multiplex PCR; TCRdb's copy has only in-frame clones and lacks some. The sample shows about 74,000 clones, less than 90% of them seen only once. These data originate in a study of PD-L1 blockade in urothelial cancer. About the research overall: A median blood sample held roughly 150,000 T cells and tens of thousands of unique TCRs.

The sequenced sample was PBMCs, obtained around atezolizumab (anti-PD-L1) treatment. This sequence originates from a man in his 70s with urothelial cancer. The genes are TRBV10-3 and TRBJ2-1; D might be TRBD2 (6 bases). CDR3 residues: CAIGGDNEQFF. In DNA, the CDR3 is TGTGCCATCGGAGGGGACAATGAGCAGTTCTTC.